The rows below give T cell receptor beta chains drawn from one sample of a study of blood T cell repertoires in COVID-19. Clones were sequenced by immunoSEQ multiplex PCR, and TCRdb holds only the in-frame ones, with some missing. This table holds 100,000 to 150,000 clones, roughly 84% found once. Input material: peripheral blood. Receptors originate from a woman aged 25 to 39 who had recovered from COVID-19. Each CDR3 is given with its conserved first and last residue. A D gene is named only where the DNA matches it firmly. Clone size is not always given. Where it is, it says once, few, many or a class for expanded clones.

TRBV18	-	TRBJ1-2	TRBD1	CASSLSSGTGDGYTF	TGTGCCAGCTCACTCTCCTCTGGGACAGGGGATGGCTACACCTTC
TRBV4-1	-	TRBJ1-5	-	CASSQVGGALGNQPQHF	TGCGCCAGCAGCCAAGTCGGAGGGGCCTTAGGCAATCAGCCCCAGCATTTT
TRBV18	-	TRBJ2-7	-	CASSPTDNYEQYF	TGTGCCAGCTCACCAACAGATAACTACGAGCAGTACTTC
TRBV19	-	TRBJ2-1	TRBD2	CASSILASGGSEQFF	TGTGCCAGTAGTATTTTGGCTAGCGGGGGGAGTGAGCAGTTCTTC
TRBV6-1	-	TRBJ2-5	-	CASSEERTYQETQYF	TGTGCCAGCAGTGAAGAAAGGACATACCAAGAGACCCAGTACTTC
TRBV5-4	-	TRBJ2-3	TRBD1	CASGRDSQSTDTQYF	TGTGCCAGCGGTCGGGACAGCCAATCCACAGATACGCAGTATTTT
TRBV18	-	TRBJ1-4	-	CASSPPRPNEKLFF	TGTGCCAGCTCACCTCCGAGGCCTAATGAAAAACTGTTTTTT
TRBV3-1/TRBV3-2	-	TRBJ2-7	TRBD2	CASSLKAGGTYEQYF	TGTGCCAGCAGCCTTAAAGCGGGAGGGACCTACGAGCAGTACTTC
TRBV5-5	-	TRBJ1-3	TRBD1	CASSLGPGGSGNTIYF	TGTGCCAGCAGCTTGGGGCCAGGGGGCTCTGGAAACACCATATATTTT
TRBV6-5	-	TRBJ2-7	TRBD1	CASRGTGIYYEQYF	TGTGCCAGCAGGGGGACAGGGATATACTACGAGCAGTACTTC
TRBV6-4	-	TRBJ1-1	-	CASSATGNTEAFF	TGTGCCAGCAGTGCTACAGGAAACACTGAAGCTTTCTTT
TRBV4-1	-	TRBJ2-3	TRBD2	CAKGLAGSTDTQYF	TGCGCCAAGGGGCTAGCGGGCAGCACAGATACGCAGTATTTT
TRBV10-2	once	TRBJ1-5	TRBD1	CASSGTGGGPQHF	TGCGCCAGCAGTGGGACAGGGGGCGGGCCCCAGCATTTT
TRBV27	once	TRBJ1-6	-	CASSPVRGRTSYNSPLHF	TGTGCCAGCAGTCCCGTCAGGGGCAGGACCTCCTATAATTCACCCCTCCACTTT
TRBV6-5	-	TRBJ2-3	TRBD2	CASSYGTRGGTDTQYF	TGTGCCAGCAGTTACGGGACGCGGGGGGGCACAGATACGCAGTATTTT
TRBV5-4	-	TRBJ2-7	-	CASTGPGGEQYF	TGTGCCAGCACGGGACCCGGAGGGGAGCAGTACTTC
TRBV7-2	-	TRBJ2-3	TRBD1	CASSIQGTTGTDTQYF	TGTGCCAGCAGCATACAGGGGACGACGGGCACAGATACGCAGTATTTT
TRBV19	-	TRBJ1-4	-	CASNPRILDSVSREKLFF	TGTGCCAGTAACCCCCGTATCCTCGACTCGGTTTCTAGGGAAAAACTGTTTTTT
TRBV6-2/TRBV6-3	-	TRBJ2-1	TRBD2	CASSPSGGTYNEQFF	TGTGCCAGCAGCCCTAGCGGGGGAACCTACAATGAGCAGTTCTTC
TRBV19	-	TRBJ1-2	TRBD1	CASSTRTGQDGYTF	TGTGCCAGTAGTACACGGACAGGACAGGATGGCTACACCTTC
TRBV5-6	few	TRBJ1-2	TRBD1	CASSSGTGGRPGGYTF	TGTGCCAGCAGTTCCGGGACAGGGGGCCGTCCTGGCGGCTACACCTTC
TRBV24-1	-	TRBJ1-3	TRBD1	CATSDRTGGSPGNTIYF	TGTGCCACCAGTGACCGGACAGGGGGTTCCCCTGGAAACACCATATATTTT